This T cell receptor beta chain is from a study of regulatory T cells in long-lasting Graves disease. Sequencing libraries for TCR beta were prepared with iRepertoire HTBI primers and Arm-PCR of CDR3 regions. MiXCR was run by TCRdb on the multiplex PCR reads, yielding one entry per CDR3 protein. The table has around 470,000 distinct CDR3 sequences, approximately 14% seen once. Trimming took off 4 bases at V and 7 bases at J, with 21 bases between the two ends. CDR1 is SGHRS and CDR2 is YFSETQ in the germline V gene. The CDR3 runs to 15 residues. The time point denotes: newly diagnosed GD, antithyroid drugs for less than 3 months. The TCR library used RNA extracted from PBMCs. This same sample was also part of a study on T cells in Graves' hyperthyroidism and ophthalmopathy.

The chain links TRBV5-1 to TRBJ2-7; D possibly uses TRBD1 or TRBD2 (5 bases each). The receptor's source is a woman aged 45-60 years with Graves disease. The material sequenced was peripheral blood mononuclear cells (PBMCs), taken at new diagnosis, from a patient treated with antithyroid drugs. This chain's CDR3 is CASSPRLARGEEQYF. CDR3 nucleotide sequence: TGCGCCAGCAGCCCACGCCTGGCCCGAGGGGAGGAGCAGTACTTC.